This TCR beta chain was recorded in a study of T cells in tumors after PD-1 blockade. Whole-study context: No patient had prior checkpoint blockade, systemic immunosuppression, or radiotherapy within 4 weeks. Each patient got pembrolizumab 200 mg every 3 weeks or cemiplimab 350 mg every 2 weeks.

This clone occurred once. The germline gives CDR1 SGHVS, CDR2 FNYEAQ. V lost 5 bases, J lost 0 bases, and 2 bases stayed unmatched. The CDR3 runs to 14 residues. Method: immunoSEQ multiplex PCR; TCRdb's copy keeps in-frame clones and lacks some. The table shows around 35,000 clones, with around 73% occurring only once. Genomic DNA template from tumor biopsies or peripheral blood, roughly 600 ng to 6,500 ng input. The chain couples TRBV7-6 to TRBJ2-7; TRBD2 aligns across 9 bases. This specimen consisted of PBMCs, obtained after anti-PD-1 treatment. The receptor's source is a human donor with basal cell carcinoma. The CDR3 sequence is CASSRSGSSYEQYF. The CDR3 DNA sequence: TGTGCCAGCAGCCGTAGCGGGAGCTCCTACGAGCAGTACTTC. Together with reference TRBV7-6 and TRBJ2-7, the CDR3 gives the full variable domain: GAGVSQSPRYKVTKRGQDVALRCDPISGHVSLYWYRQALGQGPEFLTYFNYEAQQDKSGLPNDRFSAERPEGSISTLTIQRTEQRDSAMYRCASSRSGSSYEQYFGPGTRLTVT.